What follows is one T cell receptor beta chain and its context. Its antigen is unknown. Qualities for individual bases were not recorded, and no much larger clone is one base off. Other DNA sequences within the sample encode an identical CDR3. The data are from a study of shared clonotypes between healthy human individuals (dated by TCRdb to about 2020). Regarding the research as a whole: A few men and a couple of women, aged 18 to 49 years, made up the cohort. For each donor, three plates each were used for CD4 naive and CD4 memory, two plates were used for CD8 naive, and one plate was used for CD8 memory. To estimate repertoire size and how much clonotype sharing occurs between individuals, the study deeply sequenced the blood TCR repertoires of about 5 healthy adults. To increase sequencing depth and limit assay-specific biases, different laboratories used diverse techniques to prepare libraries and sequence TCR repertoires. Leukapheresis yielded between about 0.85 and 10 billion PBMCs per donor. Findings and caveats that apply to the study as a whole: Based on pairwise subsampling, the degree of clonotype sharing among donors was expected to be affected by sequencing depth. Because the study included a small number of donors, the genetic and exposure-history diversity represented was limited. Even with the large sequencing depth, rarefaction of the sorted-subset datasets indicated that sequencing was incomplete. Compared with non-shared clonotypes, clonotypes shared by all four sorted-subset donors had higher generation probabilities. Sampling was restricted to blood, and TCR repertoires in tissues likely differ from the TCR repertoires found in blood. Approximately 5% of naive CD4, around 4% of naive CD8, roughly 2.4% of memory CD4, and around 0.42% of memory CD8 clonotypes were shared across a handful of donors. Larger estimated clonotype richness was generally found for naive subsets than for memory subsets.

As encoded in the germline V gene (reference sequence), CDR1 is SEHNR while CDR2 is FQNEAQ. Reading from cysteine to phenylalanine, the CDR3 counts 13 amino acids. The DNA shown is the 39-base CDR3, in frame from base 1. V was cut back by 3 bases and J by 0 bases, leaving a gap of 4 bases between them. Using the deep immunoSEQ assay, multiplex PCR amplified TCR CDR3 regions from genomic DNA. Genomic DNA extracted from each cell subset was distributed evenly over all wells of several immunoSEQ 96-well plates, and each plate served as one replicate. For sorted subsets, each replicate PCR was loaded with 200 ng genomic DNA, equivalent to 25,000 to 30,000 T cell genomes. Purified libraries were measured with a Qubit 3.0 fluorometer, size-checked on a Bioanalyzer 2100, and measured again with the KAPA Library Quantification kit. Every immunoSEQ 96-well plate was sequenced on a dedicated single-read 150-cycle Illumina NextSeq 550 flow cell. Regarding the original processing steps: Because only junctional sequences without quality scores were contained in the immunoSEQ output, filtering matching that applied to full-length reads could not be performed. Sequences were annotated with PyIR, a Python wrapper for IgBLAST v1.9, and V/J genes and CDR3 were assigned using IMGT germline references. Reads were filtered out if the reads had weak V/J assignments (E-value above 1e-6), no CDR3, stop codons, out-of-frame junctions, or ambiguous translated residues. V3J clonotypes were defined as sequences sharing the same inferred V gene, J gene, and CDR3 amino acid sequence. Percentage overlap between repertoires was computed as shared unique clonotypes divided by the size of the smaller repertoire. Richness of each repertoire was evaluated using RTK rarefaction, the Chao1 estimator, and Recon v2.1 estimates of unobserved clonotypes. Generation probabilities were computed with OLGA for all TCRbeta clonotypes obtained by the gDNA method from a handful of donors. TCRdb obtained this table from immuneACCESS and retained in-frame rearrangements with V and J assigned. These tables miss some clones; where compared with another copy, unresolved V genes account for less than half of the shortfall, and the remainder is unexplained. V, J and clone size are taken as reported in that table, and D and trimming were inferred from the DNA itself. Present in this sample are some 2.1 million clones, about 95% of which were seen just once. In total, the top ten clones hold 0.85% to 1.2% of the sample.

For the CD8 naive samples, CD45RO-negative cells were positively selected for CCR7, yielding a CD45RA+CCR7+ population from which TemRA cells were excluded. The donors were healthy, HIV-negative adults who had no recently reported acute infections or vaccinations. Only Caucasian adults living in Nashville, Tennessee, USA were represented among the donors. After blood collection by leukapheresis, PBMCs were isolated using Ficoll-Histopaque density gradient centrifugation and then cryopreserved in the vapor phase of liquid nitrogen. Purity and quantity of every magnetically sorted T cell population were checked by analytical flow cytometry. Each sorted fraction had its genomic DNA isolated and then quantified by UV absorbance on a Nanodrop 2000c.

This receptor chain uses TRBV7-9 and TRBJ2-3; no D gene can be assigned with confidence. The sample comprised naive CD8+ T cells sorted from blood. The cell subset or site label corresponds to: CD45RA+CCR7+. This clonotype was sampled from a man younger than 35 in good health. The sequenced DNA: TGTGCCAGCAGCTTCTTTAGCACAGATACGCAGTATTTT. This gives the protein CASSFFSTDTQYF.